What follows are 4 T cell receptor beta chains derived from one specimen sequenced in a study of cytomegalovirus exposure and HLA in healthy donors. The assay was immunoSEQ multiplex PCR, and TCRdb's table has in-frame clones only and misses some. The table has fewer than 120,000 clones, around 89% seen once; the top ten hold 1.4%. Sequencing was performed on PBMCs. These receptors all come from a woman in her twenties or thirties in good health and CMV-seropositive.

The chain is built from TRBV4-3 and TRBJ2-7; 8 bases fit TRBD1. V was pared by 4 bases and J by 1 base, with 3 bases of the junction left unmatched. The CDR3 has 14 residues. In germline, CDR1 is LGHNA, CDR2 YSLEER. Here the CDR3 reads CASSRDRRSYEQYF. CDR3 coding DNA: TGCGCCAGCAGCCGGGACAGGCGTTCCTACGAGCAGTACTTC.

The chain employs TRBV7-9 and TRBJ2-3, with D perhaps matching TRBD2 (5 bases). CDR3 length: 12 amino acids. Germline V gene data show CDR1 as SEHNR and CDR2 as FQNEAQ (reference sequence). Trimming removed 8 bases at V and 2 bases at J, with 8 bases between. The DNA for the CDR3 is TGTGCCAGCGCGGGTTCCACAGATACGCAGTATTTT. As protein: CASAGSTDTQYF.

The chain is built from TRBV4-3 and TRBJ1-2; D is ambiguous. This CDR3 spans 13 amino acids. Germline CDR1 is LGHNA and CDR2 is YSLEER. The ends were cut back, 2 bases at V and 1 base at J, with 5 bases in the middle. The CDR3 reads CASSQYSNYGYTF. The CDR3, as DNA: TGCGCCAGCAGCCAATACAGTAACTATGGCTACACCTTC.

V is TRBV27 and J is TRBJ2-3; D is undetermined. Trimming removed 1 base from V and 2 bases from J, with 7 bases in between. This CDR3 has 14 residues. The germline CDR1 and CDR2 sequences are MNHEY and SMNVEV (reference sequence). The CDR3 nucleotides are TGTGCCAGCAGTTTATTCGACTCCACAGATACGCAGTATTTT. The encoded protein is CASSLFDSTDTQYF.